Listed here are 22 T cell receptor beta chains from one sample, sequenced in a study of T-cell reconstitution after alpha-beta-depleted transplantation in children. Unique molecular identifiers were incorporated into the prepared TCRbeta library. TCRdb recomputed calls from the PCR reads with MiXCR, one row per CDR3 protein. The sample carries under 450,000 distinct CDR3 sequences, 15% to 20% recorded once. The sequencing here drew on PBMCs, mostly from graft donor cells, taken 360 days after TCRalphabeta/CD19-depleted stem cell transplant. All receptors come from a boy younger than two who had a stem cell transplant for Wiskott-Aldrich syndrome, so the T cells may come from the graft donor.

The chain recombines TRBV24-1 with TRBJ2-1, with 12 bases lining up with TRBD2. Germline V gene lookup returns CDR1 KGHDR and CDR2 SFDVKD. The CDR3 sequence is 19 residues long. V dropped 3 bases and J dropped 9; count of bases not matched to a gene: 17. The CDR3 DNA sequence: TGTGCCACCAGTGATGGGATGGCTAGCGGGGGGGCCCTTTACGGTGAGCAGTTCTTC. It codes for CATSDGMASGGALYGEQFF.

The chain has TRBV4-3 and TRBJ2-6; 13 nucleotides align to TRBD2. Germline CDR1 reads LGHNA; CDR2 reads YSLEER. The CDR3 runs 18 residues. Trimming removed 8 bases from V and 2 bases from J; junction bases left unmatched: 9. The CDR3 DNA sequence: TGCGCCAGCGCATACAGAGGACTAGCGGGAGCTGGGGCCAACGTCCTGACTTTC. This translates into CASAYRGLAGAGANVLTF.

This clonotype occurred a few times. This sequence joins TRBV29-1 and TRBJ1-1; D remains unclear. Germline CDR1 SQVTM, CDR2 ANQGSEA. The CDR3 has 13 residues. With 4 bases removed from V and 4 bases from J, the gap between germline ends came to 13 bases. CDR3 nucleotide sequence: TGCAGCGTTGGCAATCTTGGGAGCACTGAAGCTTTCTTT. Its protein is CSVGNLGSTEAFF.

This clonotype has a handful of counts. The J gene is TRBJ2-6, the V gene TRBV29-1; D possibly corresponds to TRBD1 (5 bases). Trimming took 4 bases from V and 1 from J, leaving 17 bases between them. The CDR3 has 17 amino acids. The germline CDR1 and CDR2 sequences are SQVTM and ANQGSEA. The CDR3 loop reads CSVASPTGISGANVLTF. The DNA of the CDR3 is TGCAGCGTTGCGTCGCCTACAGGTATTTCTGGGGCCAACGTCCTGACTTTC.

This clonotype was recorded many times. V usage is TRBV2 and J usage is TRBJ1-1; D may be TRBD1 (6 bases). Germline-derived CDR1 and CDR2 are SNHLY and FYNNEI. V was pared by 8 bases and J by 3 bases, with 16 bases between. This CDR3 has 14 amino acids. The CDR3 coding sequence is TGTGCCAGCTCTCTTGAGGGGGGGGACACTGAAGCTTTCTTT. Translating gives CASSLEGGDTEAFF.

This clonotype was recorded a few times. The chain is built from TRBV10-2 and TRBJ2-5; the D call may be TRBD1 or TRBD2 (5 bases each). This CDR3 spans 13 amino acids. In germline, CDR1 is WSHSY, CDR2 SAAADI. The germline V and J ends were trimmed by 4 bases and 5 bases, with 11 bases remaining between them. CDR3 region: CASSGGAGETQYF. DNA for the CDR3: TGCGCCAGCAGTGGAGGGGCAGGGGAGACCCAGTACTTC.

This clonotype was seen a handful of times. V is TRBV11-2 and J is TRBJ2-2, with D possibly TRBD1 on 5 matching bases. V lost 10 bases to trimming and J lost 7 bases, with 16 bases between them. Germline CDR1 and CDR2: SGHAT and FQNNGV. The CDR3 has 13 residues. Written as DNA, the CDR3 is TGTGCCACAAAAAGACAGCTACGCGGGGAGCTGTTTTTT. It encodes CATKRQLRGELFF.

This clonotype has a handful of counts. The chain combines TRBV20-1 with TRBJ2-1, with no clear D. The CDR3 is 14 residues long. The V gene lost 3 bases and the J gene lost 4 bases, with 13 bases spanning the gap. Germline CDR1 and CDR2: DFQATT and SNEGSKA (reference sequence). The CDR3 coding sequence is TGCAGTGCTAGCGGAGTATATCCGTACAATGAGCAGTTCTTC. Translated, it gives CSASGVYPYNEQFF.

This clonotype was counted only a few times. The genes are TRBV9 and TRBJ2-5; 10 positions match TRBD2. The CDR3 is 16 residues long. V dropped 3 bases and J dropped 2; count of bases not matched to a gene: 7. Germline V gene data show CDR1 as SGDLS and CDR2 as YYNGEE. The CDR3 is CASSGQSGRVQETQYF. CDR3 nucleotides: TGTGCCAGCAGCGGACAAAGCGGGAGGGTACAAGAGACCCAGTACTTC. Drawing the rest from reference TRBV9 and TRBJ2-5, the complete variable domain is DSGVTQTPKHLITATGQRVTLRCSPRSGDLSVYWYQQSLDQGLQFLIQYYNGEERAKGNILERFSAQQFPDLHSELNLSSLELGDSALYFCASSGQSGRVQETQYFGPGTRLLVL.

This clonotype was picked up many times. CDR3 loop: CASSFRWGSYEQYF. DNA of the CDR3: TGTGCCAGCAGTTTCCGGTGGGGCTCCTACGAGCAGTACTTC. The chain carries TRBV12-3 or TRBV12-4 and TRBJ2-7; the D is unclear. V lost 3 bases, J lost 0 bases, and 9 bases lay in between. CDR3 length equals 14 residues.

This clonotype was recorded only once. The rearrangement links TRBV6-1 to TRBJ1-5, with TRBD1 as a possible D gene (5 bases). The CDR3 runs to 14 residues. CDR1 MNHNS and CDR2 SASEGT come from the germline V gene. The V gene lost 6 bases and the J gene lost 4 bases, with 13 bases spanning the gap. CDR3 protein: CASSSTATNQPQHF. CDR3 nucleotide sequence: TGTGCCAGCAGCTCGACAGCAACTAATCAGCCCCAGCATTTT.

This clonotype was detected a few times. This chain links TRBV29-1 with TRBJ1-6, with D unclear. Germline CDR1 SQVTM, CDR2 ANQGSEA. This CDR3 has 13 amino acids. CDR3 coding DNA: TGCAGTCCCTGCCGGGTTCCTAATTCACCCCTCCACTTT. Translated, it gives CSPCRVPNSPLHF.

This clonotype was found once. This rearrangement joins TRBV5-1 to TRBJ2-5; the D is unclear. V dropped 3 bases and J dropped 5 bases, with 8 bases sitting between them. The V gene's germline CDR1 is SGHRS and CDR2 YFSETQ. The CDR3 contains 12 residues. This CDR3 is CASSSSWETQYF. The CDR3 DNA reads TGCGCCAGCAGCTCAAGTTGGGAGACCCAGTACTTC.

This chain links TRBV20-1 with TRBJ2-3; 11 bases map to TRBD2. Germline CDR1 is DFQATT and CDR2 is SNEGSKA (reference sequence). J was trimmed by 9 bases and V by 0 bases; bases with no gene match: 8. This CDR3 region has 15 residues. In nucleotides, the CDR3 is TGCAGTGCTAGAGATACCGGGACTAGCGGTTTAACGCAGTATTTT. Encoded protein: CSARDTGTSGLTQYF.

This clonotype was found a few times. The CDR3 bases are TGTGCCAGCAGGGGGCTTCTCCCAGGGGGACAGGGCGAAAGAGCTTTCTTT. As protein: CASRGLLPGGQGERAFF. This sequence joins TRBV2 and TRBJ1-1; 9 positions match TRBD1. Germline loops: CDR1 SNHLY, CDR2 FYNNEI. The V gene end was trimmed by 6 bases and the J gene end by 10 bases; junction bases not matched to a gene: 21. The CDR3 runs 17 residues.

Concerning this clonotype: At one end the junction does not follow the germline gene, possibly because of a read error. The J gene is TRBJ2-3, the V gene TRBV11-2, with unresolved D. The CDR3 runs 14 residues. CDR1 is SGHAT and CDR2 is FQNNGV in the germline V gene. CDR3 nucleotides: TGTGGCAGCGTGCAGGAGACTAGCACAGATACGCAGTATTTT. Protein product: CGSVQETSTDTQYF.

The chain links TRBV19 to TRBJ1-1; D ambiguous. The CDR3 covers 12 residues. Germline CDR1 is LNHDA and CDR2 is SQIVND (reference sequence). V gave up 6 bases and J gave up 6 bases, with 11 bases separating them. The CDR3 bases are TGTGCCAGTAGCCTTATAGAGTCTGAAGCTTTCTTT. It is translated as CASSLIESEAFF.

V and J are TRBV6-5 and TRBJ2-7, with no clear D. The V and J ends lost 2 bases and 2 bases respectively, with 13 bases between them. CDR1 MNHEY and CDR2 SVGAGI come from the germline V gene. This CDR3 contains 15 residues. CDR3 residues: CASSYRAGWTYEQYF. CDR3 DNA sequence: TGTGCCAGCAGTTACCGGGCAGGTTGGACCTACGAGCAGTACTTC.

This chain uses TRBV15 with TRBJ2-1; TRBD1 matches at 10 bases. The V gene end was trimmed by 6 bases and the J gene end by 6 bases; junction bases not matched to a gene: 8. The germline gives CDR1 LNHNV, CDR2 YYDKDF (reference sequence). The CDR3 runs 15 residues. The CDR3: CATRRPGQGINEQFF. The DNA for the CDR3 is TGTGCCACCAGAAGGCCGGGACAGGGGATCAATGAGCAGTTCTTC. Full variable domain (outside the CDR3, taken from reference TRBV15 and TRBJ2-1): DAMVIQNPRYQVTQFGKPVTLSCSQTLNHNVMYWYQQKSSQAPKLLFHYYDKDFNNEADTPDNFQSRRPNTSFCFLDIRSPGLGDTAMYLCATRRPGQGINEQFFGPGTRLTVL.

The chain joins TRBV2 to TRBJ1-5; 7 nucleotides match TRBD1. Germline CDR1 reads SNHLY; CDR2 reads FYNNEI. V shed 7 bases and J 4 bases; nucleotides not matched to a gene: 4. The CDR3 runs 13 residues. CDR3 in amino acids: CASMGDRNQPQHF. DNA for the CDR3: TGTGCCAGCATGGGGGACAGAAATCAGCCCCAGCATTTT.

In this sample, this clonotype turned up a few times. The rearrangement joins TRBV18 to TRBJ2-7; no firm D call. The germline CDR1 and CDR2 sequences are KGHSH and LQKENI. This CDR3 region has 16 residues. Between the trimmed V and J ends, which lost 3 bases and 0 bases, there was a span of 15 bases. The CDR3: CASSPRQSVSSYEQYF. CDR3 bases: TGTGCCAGCTCACCGAGGCAGAGCGTGAGCTCCTACGAGCAGTACTTC.

The rearrangement links TRBV6-1 to TRBJ2-7, with 7 bases that match TRBD1. The CDR3 runs 15 residues. The germline gives CDR1 MNHNS, CDR2 SASEGT. The trim removed 5 bases at V and 5 bases at J, leaving 12 bases unmatched. CDR3 coding DNA: TGTGCCAGCAGTACCGTATGGGGACAGACCAACGAGCAGTACTTC. The encoded protein is CASSTVWGQTNEQYF.